The subject of this entry is one T cell receptor beta chain. The sample is drawn from a study of blood T cell repertoires in COVID-19. Overall study: Sources were T cells, B-cell-depleted T cells, or PBMCs; the material itself was cDNA or gDNA.

Repertoires were generated with immunoSEQ multiplex PCR, while TCRdb's copy carries only in-frame clones and drops some. This table has 150,000 to 200,000 clones, roughly 79% appearing once. Patients at the Seattle site were enrolled during active infection and followed longitudinally. With 4 bases removed from V and 6 bases from J, the gap between germline ends came to 13 bases. This CDR3 is built from 14 residues. Per the germline V gene, CDR1 is SNHLY and CDR2 is FYNNEI. The source material was peripheral blood. V is TRBV2 and J is TRBJ1-5; D might be TRBD1 (5 bases). This TCR was sampled from an elderly woman with COVID-19, enrolled during active disease. The CDR3 loop is CASSASGGSQPQHF. The CDR3 nucleotides are TGTGCCAGCAGTGCCTCCGGGGGTAGTCAGCCCCAGCATTTT.